This TCR beta chain was found in a study of control samples from healthy donors and cancer patients. Produced via immunoSEQ multiplex PCR; TCRdb's table is partial and in-frame only. The table has about 89,000 clones, over 75% seen once. J gave up 6 bases and V 7 bases, and 7 bases lay outside the gene matches. This CDR3 spans 14 amino acids. The V gene's germline CDR1 is SGHNT and CDR2 YYREEE (reference sequence). This clone showed up just once. The sequence came from a woman in her thirties or forties in good health. Sequenced: blood. V and J are TRBV5-4 and TRBJ2-2; TRBD2 aligns across 9 bases. CDR3 DNA: TGTGCCAGCGGGATTAGGACTAGCGCCGGGGAGCTGTTTTTT. Amino acids: CASGIRTSAGELFF.